This TCR beta chain stems from a study of response to subunit inactivated influenza vaccine. General study points: Seasonal influenza vaccination, on each occasion, was suggested by the authors to recruit few new T cells.

From the RT-PCR reads, TCRdb called clonotypes with MiXCR, one entry per CDR3 protein. Found here are roughly 760,000 distinct CDR3 sequences, 21% of them singletons; the top ten hold 10% to 13%. This clonotype appeared a single time. What it recognizes is unknown. The specimen comprised PBMCs from blood, sampled around 5 days after vaccination. The clonotype comes from a man over 45 who received an inactivated influenza vaccine.

The CDR3 reads CASSPRPGASRDNEQYF. CDR3 DNA sequence: TGTGCCAGCAGCCCTCGTCCGGGAGCCTCGAGGGACAACGAGCAGTACTTC. This chain uses TRBV9 with TRBJ2-7; D tentatively reads TRBD1 or TRBD2 (6 bases each). This CDR3 spans 17 amino acids. Trimming left V 4 bases short and J 5 bases short, with 25 bases between. Germline CDR1 is SGDLS and CDR2 is YYNGEE.